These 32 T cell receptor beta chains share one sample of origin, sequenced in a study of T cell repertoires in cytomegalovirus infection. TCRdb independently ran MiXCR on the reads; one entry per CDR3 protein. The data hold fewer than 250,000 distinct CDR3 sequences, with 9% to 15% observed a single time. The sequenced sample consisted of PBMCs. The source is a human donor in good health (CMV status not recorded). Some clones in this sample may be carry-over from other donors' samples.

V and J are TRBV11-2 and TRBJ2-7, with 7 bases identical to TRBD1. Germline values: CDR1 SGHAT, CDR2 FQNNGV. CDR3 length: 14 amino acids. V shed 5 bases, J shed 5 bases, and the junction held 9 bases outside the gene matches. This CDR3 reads CASSLDRAFHEQYF. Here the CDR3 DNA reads TGTGCCAGCAGCCTTGACAGGGCTTTCCACGAGCAGTACTTC. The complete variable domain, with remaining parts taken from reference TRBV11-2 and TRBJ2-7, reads EAGVAQSPRYKIIEKRQSVAFWCNPISGHATLYWYQQILGQGPKLLIQFQNNGVVDDSQLPKDRFSAERLKGVDSTLKIQPAKLEDSAVYLCASSLDRAFHEQYFGPGTRLTVT.

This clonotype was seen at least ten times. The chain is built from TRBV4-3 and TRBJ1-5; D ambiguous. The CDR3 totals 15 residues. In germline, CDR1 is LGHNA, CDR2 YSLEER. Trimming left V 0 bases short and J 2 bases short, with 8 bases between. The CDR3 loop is CASSQEKGGNQPQHF. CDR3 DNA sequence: TGCGCCAGCAGCCAAGAAAAGGGAGGCAATCAGCCCCAGCATTTT.

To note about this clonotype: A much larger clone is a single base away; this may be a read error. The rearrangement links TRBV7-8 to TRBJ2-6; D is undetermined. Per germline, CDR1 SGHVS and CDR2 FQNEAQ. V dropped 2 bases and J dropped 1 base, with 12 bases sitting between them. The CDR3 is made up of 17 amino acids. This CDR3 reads CASSLIPTLSGANVLTF. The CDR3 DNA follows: TGTGCCAGCAGCTTAATCCCGACACTATCTGGGGCCAACGTCCTGACTTTC. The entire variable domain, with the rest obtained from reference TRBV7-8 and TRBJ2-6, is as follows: GAGVSQSPRYKVAKRGQDVALRCDPISGHVSLFWYQQALGQGPEFLTYFQNEAQLDKSGLPSDRFFAERPEGSVSTLKIQRTQQEDSAVYLCASSLIPTLSGANVLTFGAGSRLTVL.

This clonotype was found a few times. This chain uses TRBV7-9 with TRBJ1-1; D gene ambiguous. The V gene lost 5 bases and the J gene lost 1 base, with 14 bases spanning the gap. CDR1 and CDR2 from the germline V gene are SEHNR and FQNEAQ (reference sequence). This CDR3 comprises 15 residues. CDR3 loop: CASSPPTLENTEAFF. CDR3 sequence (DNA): TGTGCCAGCAGCCCTCCGACCCTAGAGAACACTGAAGCTTTCTTT.

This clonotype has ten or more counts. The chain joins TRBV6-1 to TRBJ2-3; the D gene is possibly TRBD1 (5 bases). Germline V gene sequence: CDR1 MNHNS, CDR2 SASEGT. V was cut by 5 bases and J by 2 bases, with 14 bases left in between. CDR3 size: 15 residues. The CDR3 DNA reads TGTGCCAGCAGTCAGGACAACCCGAACACAGATACGCAGTATTTT. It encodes CASSQDNPNTDTQYF.

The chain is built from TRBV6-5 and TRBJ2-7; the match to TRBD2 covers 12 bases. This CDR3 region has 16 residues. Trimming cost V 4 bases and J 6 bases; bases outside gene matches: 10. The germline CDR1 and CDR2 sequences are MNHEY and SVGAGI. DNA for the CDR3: TGTGCCAGCAGTTTCTCGGAAAGACTAGCGGGAGTCGAGCAGTACTTC. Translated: CASSFSERLAGVEQYF.

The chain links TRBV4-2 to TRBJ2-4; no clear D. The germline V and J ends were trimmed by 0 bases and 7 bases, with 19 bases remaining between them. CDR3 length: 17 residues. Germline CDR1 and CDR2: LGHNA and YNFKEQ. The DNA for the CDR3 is TGTGCCAGCAGCCAAGATCCCCGAACCCCCTCCAGGAACATTCAGTACTTC. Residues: CASSQDPRTPSRNIQYF.

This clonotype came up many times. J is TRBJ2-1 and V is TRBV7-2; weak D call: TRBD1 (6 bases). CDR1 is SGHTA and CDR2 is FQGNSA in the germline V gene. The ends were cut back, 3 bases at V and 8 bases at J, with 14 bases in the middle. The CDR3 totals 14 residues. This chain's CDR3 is CASSLLLSGDEQFF. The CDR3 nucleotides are TGTGCCAGCAGCTTGTTACTATCAGGGGATGAGCAGTTCTTC.

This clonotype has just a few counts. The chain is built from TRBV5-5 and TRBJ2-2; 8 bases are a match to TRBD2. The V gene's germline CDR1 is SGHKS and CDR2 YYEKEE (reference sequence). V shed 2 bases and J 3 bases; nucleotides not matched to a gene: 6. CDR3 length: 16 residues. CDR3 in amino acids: CASSFGAGAYTGELFF. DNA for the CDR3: TGTGCCAGCAGCTTTGGAGCGGGAGCCTACACCGGGGAGCTGTTTTTT.

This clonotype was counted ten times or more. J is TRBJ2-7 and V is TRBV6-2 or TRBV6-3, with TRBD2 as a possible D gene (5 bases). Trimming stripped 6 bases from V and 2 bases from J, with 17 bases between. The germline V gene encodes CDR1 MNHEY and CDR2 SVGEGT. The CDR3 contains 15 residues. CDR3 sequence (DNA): TGTGCCAGCAGCCTCGGCAGCGGAAACACCTACGAGCAGTACTTC. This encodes CASSLGSGNTYEQYF.

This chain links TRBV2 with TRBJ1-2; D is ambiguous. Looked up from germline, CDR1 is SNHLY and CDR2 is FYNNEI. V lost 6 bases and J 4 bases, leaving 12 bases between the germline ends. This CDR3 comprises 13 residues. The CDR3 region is CASSGEEVYGYTF. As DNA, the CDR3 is TGTGCCAGCAGCGGGGAGGAGGTCTATGGCTACACCTTC.

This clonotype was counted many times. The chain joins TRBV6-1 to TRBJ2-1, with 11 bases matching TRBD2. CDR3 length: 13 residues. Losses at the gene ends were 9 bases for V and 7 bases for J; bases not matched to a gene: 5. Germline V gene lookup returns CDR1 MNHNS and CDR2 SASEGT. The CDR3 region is CASLAGGHNEQFF. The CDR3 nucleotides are TGTGCCAGTTTAGCGGGAGGGCATAATGAGCAGTTCTTC.

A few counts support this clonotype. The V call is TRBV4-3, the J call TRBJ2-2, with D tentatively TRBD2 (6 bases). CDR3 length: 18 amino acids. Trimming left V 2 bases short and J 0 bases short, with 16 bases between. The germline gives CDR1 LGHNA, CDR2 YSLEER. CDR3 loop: CASSQLGGGSANTGELFF. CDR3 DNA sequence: TGCGCCAGCAGCCAACTGGGGGGAGGCTCTGCGAACACCGGGGAGCTGTTTTTT.

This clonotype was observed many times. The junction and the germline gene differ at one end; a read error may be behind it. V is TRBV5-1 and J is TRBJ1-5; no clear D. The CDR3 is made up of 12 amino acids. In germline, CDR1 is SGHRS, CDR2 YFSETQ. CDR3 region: CASSLEGQPQHF. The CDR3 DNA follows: TGTGCCAGCAGCTTAGAGGGTCAGCCCCAGCATTTT. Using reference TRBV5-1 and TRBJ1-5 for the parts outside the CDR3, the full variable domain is KAGVTQTPRYLIKTRGQQVTLSCSPISGHRSVSWYQQTPGQGLQFLFEYFSETQRNKGNFPGRFSGRQFSNSRSEMNVSTLELGDSALYLCASSLEGQPQHFGDGTRLSIL.

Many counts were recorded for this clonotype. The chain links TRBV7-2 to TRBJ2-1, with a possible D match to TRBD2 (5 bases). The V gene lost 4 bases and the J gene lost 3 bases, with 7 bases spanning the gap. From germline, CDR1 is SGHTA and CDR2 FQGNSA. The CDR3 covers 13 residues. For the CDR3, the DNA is TGTGCCAGCAGCTCGGGATTCTACAATGAGCAGTTCTTC. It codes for CASSSGFYNEQFF. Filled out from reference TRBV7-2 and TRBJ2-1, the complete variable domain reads GAGVSQSPSNKVTEKGKDVELRCDPISGHTALYWYRQSLGQGLEFLIYFQGNSAPDKSGLPSDRFSAERTGGSVSTLTIQRTQQEDSAVYLCASSSGFYNEQFFGPGTRLTVL.

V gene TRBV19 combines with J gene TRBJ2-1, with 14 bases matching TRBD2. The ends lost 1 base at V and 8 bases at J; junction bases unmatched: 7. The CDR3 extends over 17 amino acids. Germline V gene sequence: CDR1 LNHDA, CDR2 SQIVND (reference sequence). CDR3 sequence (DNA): TGTGCCAGTAGTATAGGTGCGGGACTAGCGGGAGTATATGAGCAGTTCTTC. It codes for CASSIGAGLAGVYEQFF. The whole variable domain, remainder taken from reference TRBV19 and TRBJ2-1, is DGGITQSPKYLFRKEGQNVTLSCEQNLNHDAMYWYRQDPGQGLRLIYYSQIVNDFQKGDIAEGYSVSREKKESFPLTVTSAQKNPTAFYLCASSIGAGLAGVYEQFFGPGTRLTVL.

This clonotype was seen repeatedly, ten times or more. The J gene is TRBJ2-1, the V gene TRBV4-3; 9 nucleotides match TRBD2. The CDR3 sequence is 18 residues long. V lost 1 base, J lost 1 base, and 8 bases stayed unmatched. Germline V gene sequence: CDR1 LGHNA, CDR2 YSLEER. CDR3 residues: CASSQGTSGHLSYNEQFF. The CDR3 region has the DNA TGCGCCAGCAGCCAAGGTACTAGCGGGCACCTTTCCTACAATGAGCAGTTCTTC.

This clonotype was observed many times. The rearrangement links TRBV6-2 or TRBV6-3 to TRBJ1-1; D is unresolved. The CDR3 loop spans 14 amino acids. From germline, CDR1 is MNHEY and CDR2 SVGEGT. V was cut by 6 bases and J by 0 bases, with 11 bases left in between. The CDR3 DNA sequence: TGTGCCAGCAGCCAGACGGCCATGAACACTGAAGCTTTCTTT. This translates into CASSQTAMNTEAFF.

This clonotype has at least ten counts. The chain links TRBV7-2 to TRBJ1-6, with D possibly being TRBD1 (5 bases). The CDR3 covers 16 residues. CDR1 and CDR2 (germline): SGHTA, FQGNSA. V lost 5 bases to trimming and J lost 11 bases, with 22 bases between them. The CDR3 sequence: CASSPWLGRVDAPLHF. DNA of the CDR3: TGTGCCAGCAGCCCCTGGCTGGGCAGGGTGGATGCACCCCTCCACTTT.

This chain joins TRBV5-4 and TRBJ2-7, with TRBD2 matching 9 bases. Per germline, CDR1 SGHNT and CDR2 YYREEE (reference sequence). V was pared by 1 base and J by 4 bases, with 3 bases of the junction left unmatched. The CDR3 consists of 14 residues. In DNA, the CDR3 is TGTGCCAGCAGCTTGCGCGGGAGGGTGTACGAGCAGTACTTC. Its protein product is CASSLRGRVYEQYF.

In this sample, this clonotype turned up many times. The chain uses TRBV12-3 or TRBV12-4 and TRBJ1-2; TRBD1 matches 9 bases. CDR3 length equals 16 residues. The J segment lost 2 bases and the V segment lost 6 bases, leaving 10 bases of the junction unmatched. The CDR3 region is CASRRDRDVGNYGYTF. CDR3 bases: TGTGCCAGCAGGCGGGACAGGGATGTTGGGAACTATGGCTACACCTTC.

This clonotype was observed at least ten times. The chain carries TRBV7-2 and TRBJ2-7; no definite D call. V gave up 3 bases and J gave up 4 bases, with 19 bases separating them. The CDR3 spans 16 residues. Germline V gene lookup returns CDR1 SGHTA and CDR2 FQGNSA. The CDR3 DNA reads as TGTGCCAGCAGCTTGGGTTCGGGTAGGGCTGGTTACGAGCAGTACTTC. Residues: CASSLGSGRAGYEQYF.

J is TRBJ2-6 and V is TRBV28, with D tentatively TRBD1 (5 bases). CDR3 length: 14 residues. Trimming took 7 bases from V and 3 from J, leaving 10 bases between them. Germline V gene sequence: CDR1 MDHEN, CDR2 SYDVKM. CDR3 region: CASTKTVGANVLTF. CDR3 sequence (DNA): TGTGCCAGCACAAAGACAGTTGGGGCCAACGTCCTGACTTTC. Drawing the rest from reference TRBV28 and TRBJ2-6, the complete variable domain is DVKVTQSSRYLVKRTGEKVFLECVQDMDHENMFWYRQDPGLGLRLIYFSYDVKMKEKGDIPEGYSVSREKKERFSLILESASTNQTSMYLCASTKTVGANVLTFGAGSRLTVL.

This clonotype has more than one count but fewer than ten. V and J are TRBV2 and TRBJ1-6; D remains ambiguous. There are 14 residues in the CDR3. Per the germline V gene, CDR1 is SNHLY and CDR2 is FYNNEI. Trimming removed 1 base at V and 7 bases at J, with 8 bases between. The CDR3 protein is CASSEGRKNSPLHF. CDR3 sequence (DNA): TGTGCCAGCAGTGAAGGGAGAAAGAATTCACCCCTCCACTTT.

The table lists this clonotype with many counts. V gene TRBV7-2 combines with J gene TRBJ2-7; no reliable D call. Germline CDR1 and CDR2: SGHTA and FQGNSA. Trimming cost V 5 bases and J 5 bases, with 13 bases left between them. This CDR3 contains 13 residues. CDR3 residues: CASSHPAVNEQYF. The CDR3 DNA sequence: TGTGCCAGCAGCCATCCAGCAGTTAACGAGCAGTACTTC.

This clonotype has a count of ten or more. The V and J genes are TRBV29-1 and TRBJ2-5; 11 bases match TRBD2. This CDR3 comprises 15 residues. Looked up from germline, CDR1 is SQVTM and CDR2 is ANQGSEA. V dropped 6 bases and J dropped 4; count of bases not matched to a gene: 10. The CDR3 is CSVHLFGLAGETQYF. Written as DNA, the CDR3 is TGCAGCGTCCACTTATTTGGACTAGCGGGAGAGACCCAGTACTTC.

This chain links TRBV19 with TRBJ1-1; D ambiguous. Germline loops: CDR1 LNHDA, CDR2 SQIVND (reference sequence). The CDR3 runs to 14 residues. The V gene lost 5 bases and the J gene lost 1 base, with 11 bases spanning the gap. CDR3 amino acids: CASSHRPQNTEAFF. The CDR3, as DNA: TGTGCCAGTAGTCACCGGCCGCAGAACACTGAAGCTTTCTTT.

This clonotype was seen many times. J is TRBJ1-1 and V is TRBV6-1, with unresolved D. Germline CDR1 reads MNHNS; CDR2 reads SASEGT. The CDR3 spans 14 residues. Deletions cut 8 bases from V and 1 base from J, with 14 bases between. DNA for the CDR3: TGTGCCAGCTCGAAGAAGGCAGCGAACACTGAAGCTTTCTTT. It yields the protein CASSKKAANTEAFF.

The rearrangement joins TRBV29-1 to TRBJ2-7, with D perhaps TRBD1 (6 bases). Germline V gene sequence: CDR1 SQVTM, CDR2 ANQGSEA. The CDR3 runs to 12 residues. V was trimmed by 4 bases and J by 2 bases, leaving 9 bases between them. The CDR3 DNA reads TGCAGCGTTGTACAGGGACCCTACGAGCAGTACTTC. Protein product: CSVVQGPYEQYF.

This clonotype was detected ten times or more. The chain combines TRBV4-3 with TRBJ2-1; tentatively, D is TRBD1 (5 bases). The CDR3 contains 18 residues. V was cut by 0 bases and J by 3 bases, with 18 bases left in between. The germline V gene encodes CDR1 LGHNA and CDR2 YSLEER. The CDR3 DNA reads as TGCGCCAGCAGCCAAGATTTAGGGCAGGGTTTCCTCTACAATGAGCAGTTCTTC. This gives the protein CASSQDLGQGFLYNEQFF.

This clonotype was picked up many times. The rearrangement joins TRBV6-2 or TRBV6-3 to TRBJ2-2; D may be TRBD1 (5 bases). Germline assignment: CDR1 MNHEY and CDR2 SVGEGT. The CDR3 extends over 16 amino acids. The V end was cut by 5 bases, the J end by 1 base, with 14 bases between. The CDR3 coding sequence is TGTGCCAGCAGTCTAGACAGTATTATGAACACCGGGGAGCTGTTTTTT. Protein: CASSLDSIMNTGELFF.

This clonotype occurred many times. The DNA of the CDR3 is TGTGCCAGCAGGGCTGCGGGCCAAGAGACCCAGTACTTC. Its translation: CASRAAGQETQYF. The chain uses TRBV7-2 and TRBJ2-5, with D tentatively TRBD2 (5 bases). The CDR3 consists of 13 residues. V lost 6 bases and J 1 base, leaving 9 bases between the germline ends. Germline CDR1 SGHTA, CDR2 FQGNSA. The entire variable domain, with the rest obtained from reference TRBV7-2 and TRBJ2-5, is as follows: GAGVSQSPSNKVTEKGKDVELRCDPISGHTALYWYRQSLGQGLEFLIYFQGNSAPDKSGLPSDRFSAERTGGSVSTLTIQRTQQEDSAVYLCASRAAGQETQYFGPGTRLLVL.